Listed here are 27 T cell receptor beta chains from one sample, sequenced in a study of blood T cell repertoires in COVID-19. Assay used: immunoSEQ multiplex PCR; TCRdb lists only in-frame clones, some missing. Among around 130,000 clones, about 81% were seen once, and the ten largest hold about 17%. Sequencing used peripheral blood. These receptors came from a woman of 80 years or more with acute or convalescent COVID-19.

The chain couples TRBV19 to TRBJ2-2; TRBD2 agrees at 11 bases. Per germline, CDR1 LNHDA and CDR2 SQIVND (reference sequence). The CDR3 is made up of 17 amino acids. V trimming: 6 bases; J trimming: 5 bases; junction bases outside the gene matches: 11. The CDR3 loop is CASSWGGTSGQTGELFF. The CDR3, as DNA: TGTGCCAGTAGCTGGGGGGGGACTAGCGGTCAAACCGGGGAGCTGTTTTTT.

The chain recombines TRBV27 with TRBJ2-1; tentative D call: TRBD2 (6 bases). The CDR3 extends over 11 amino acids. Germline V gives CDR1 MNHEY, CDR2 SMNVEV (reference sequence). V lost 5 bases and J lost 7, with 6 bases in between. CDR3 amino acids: CASSRGNEQFF. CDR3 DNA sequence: TGTGCCAGCAGTCGGGGGAATGAGCAGTTCTTC.

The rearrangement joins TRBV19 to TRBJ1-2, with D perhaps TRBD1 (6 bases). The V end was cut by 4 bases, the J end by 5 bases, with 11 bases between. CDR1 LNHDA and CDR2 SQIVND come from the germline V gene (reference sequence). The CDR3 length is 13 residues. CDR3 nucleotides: TGTGCCAGTAGTACTTCAGGGGATTATGGCTACACCTTC. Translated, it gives CASSTSGDYGYTF.

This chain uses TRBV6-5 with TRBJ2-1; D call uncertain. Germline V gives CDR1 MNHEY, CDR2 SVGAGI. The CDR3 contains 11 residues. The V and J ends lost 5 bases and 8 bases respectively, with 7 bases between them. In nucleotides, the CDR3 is TGTGCCAGCAGTCGACTCCATGAGCAGTTCTTC. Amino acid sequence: CASSRLHEQFF.

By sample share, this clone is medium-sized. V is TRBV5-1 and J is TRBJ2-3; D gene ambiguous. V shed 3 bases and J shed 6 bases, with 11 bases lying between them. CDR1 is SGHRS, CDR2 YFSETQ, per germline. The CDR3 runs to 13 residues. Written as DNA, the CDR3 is TGCGCCAGCAGCTCCCGCACACCGGATACGCAGTATTTT. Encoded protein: CASSSRTPDTQYF. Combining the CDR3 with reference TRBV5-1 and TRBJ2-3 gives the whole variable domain KAGVTQTPRYLIKTRGQQVTLSCSPISGHRSVSWYQQTPGQGLQFLFEYFSETQRNKGNFPGRFSGRQFSNSRSEMNVSTLELGDSALYLCASSSRTPDTQYFGPGTRLTVL.

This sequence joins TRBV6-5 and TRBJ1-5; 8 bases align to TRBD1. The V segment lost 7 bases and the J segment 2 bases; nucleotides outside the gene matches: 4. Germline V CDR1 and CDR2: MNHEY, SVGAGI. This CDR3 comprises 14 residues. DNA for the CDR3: TGTGCCAGCACATCAGGGGGCCGCAATCAGCCCCAGCATTTT. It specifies CASTSGGRNQPQHF.

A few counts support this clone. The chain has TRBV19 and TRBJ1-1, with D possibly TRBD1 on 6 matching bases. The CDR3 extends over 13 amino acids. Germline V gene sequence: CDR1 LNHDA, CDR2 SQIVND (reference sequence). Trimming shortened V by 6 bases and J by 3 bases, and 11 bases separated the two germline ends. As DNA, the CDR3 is TGTGCCAGTAGACCCAGGGGCTACACTGAAGCTTTCTTT. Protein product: CASRPRGYTEAFF.

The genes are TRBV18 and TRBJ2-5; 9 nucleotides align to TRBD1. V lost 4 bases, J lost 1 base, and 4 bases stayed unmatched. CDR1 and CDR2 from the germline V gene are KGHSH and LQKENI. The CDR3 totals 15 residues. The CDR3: CASSRRQGVQETQYF. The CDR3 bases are TGTGCCAGCTCACGGCGACAGGGGGTCCAAGAGACCCAGTACTTC.

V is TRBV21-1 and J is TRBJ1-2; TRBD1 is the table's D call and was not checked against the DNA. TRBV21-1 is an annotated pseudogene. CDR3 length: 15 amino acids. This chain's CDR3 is CASSRSGTGDYGYTF. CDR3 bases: TGTGCCAGCAGCAGATCCGGGACAGGGGACTATGGCTACACCTTC.

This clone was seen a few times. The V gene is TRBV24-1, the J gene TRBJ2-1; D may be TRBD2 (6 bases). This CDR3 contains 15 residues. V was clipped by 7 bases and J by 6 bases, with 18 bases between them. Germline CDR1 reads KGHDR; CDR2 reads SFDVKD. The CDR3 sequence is CATSSTSLSSNEQFF. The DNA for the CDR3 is TGTGCCACCAGCTCCACTAGCCTAAGCAGCAATGAGCAGTTCTTC.

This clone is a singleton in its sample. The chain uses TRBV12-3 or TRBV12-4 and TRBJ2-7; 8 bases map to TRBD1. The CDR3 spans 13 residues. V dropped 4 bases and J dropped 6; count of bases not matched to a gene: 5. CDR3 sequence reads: CASSYGRGREQYF. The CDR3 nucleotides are TGTGCCAGCAGTTATGGCAGGGGGCGCGAGCAGTACTTC.

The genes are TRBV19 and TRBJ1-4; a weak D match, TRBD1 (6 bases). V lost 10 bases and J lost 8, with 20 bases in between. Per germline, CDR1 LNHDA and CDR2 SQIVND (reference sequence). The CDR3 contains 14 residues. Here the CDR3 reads CATEGGGAREKLFF. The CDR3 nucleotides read TGTGCCACCGAAGGTGGGGGGGCGCGAGAAAAACTGTTTTTT.

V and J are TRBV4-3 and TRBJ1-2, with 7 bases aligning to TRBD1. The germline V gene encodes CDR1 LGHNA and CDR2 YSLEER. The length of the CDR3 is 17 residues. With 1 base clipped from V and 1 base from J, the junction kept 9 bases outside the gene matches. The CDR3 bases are TGCGCCAGCAGCCAAGCGCGGTACAGGGGAGGTAACTATGGCTACACCTTC. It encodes CASSQARYRGGNYGYTF.

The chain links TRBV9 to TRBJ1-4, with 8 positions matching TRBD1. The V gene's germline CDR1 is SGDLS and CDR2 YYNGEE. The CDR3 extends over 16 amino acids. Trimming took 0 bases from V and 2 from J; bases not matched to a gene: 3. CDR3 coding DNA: TGTGCCAGCAGCGTAGCAGGGGGCGCGACTAATGAAAAACTGTTTTTT. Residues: CASSVAGGATNEKLFF.

The CDR3 DNA sequence: TGTGCCAGCTCATCAGAAACAGGGTTTTCCTATGGCTACACCTTC. Its protein product is CASSSETGFSYGYTF. The chain combines TRBV18 with TRBJ1-2; D is perhaps TRBD1 (6 bases). Germline V gene data show CDR1 as KGHSH and CDR2 as LQKENI. Between the trimmed V and J ends, which lost 5 bases and 4 bases, there was a span of 17 bases. The CDR3 contains 15 residues.

CDR3 coding DNA: TGTGCCAGCAGCTTGACCGGGACAGGCCTTTTTTCTGGAAACACCATATATTTT. As protein: CASSLTGTGLFSGNTIYF. This rearrangement joins TRBV11-2 to TRBJ1-3; 8 bases are shared with TRBD1. Germline V lookup: CDR1 SGHAT, CDR2 FQNNGV. This CDR3 spans 18 amino acids. The ends lost 3 bases at V and 1 base at J; junction bases unmatched: 11.

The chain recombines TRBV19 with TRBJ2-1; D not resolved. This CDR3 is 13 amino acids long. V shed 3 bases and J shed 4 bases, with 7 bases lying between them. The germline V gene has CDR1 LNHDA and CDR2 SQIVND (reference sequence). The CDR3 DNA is TGTGCCAGTAGTATGGGCCGTTACAATGAGCAGTTCTTC. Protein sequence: CASSMGRYNEQFF.

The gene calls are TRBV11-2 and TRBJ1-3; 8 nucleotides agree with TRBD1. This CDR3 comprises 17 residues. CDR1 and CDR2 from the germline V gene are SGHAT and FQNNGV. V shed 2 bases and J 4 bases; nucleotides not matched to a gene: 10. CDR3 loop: CASSLITAGGAGNTIYF. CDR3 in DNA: TGTGCCAGCAGCTTAATTACTGCAGGGGGCGCGGGAAACACCATATATTTT. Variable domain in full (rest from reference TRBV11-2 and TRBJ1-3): EAGVAQSPRYKIIEKRQSVAFWCNPISGHATLYWYQQILGQGPKLLIQFQNNGVVDDSQLPKDRFSAERLKGVDSTLKIQPAKLEDSAVYLCASSLITAGGAGNTIYFGEGSWLTVV.

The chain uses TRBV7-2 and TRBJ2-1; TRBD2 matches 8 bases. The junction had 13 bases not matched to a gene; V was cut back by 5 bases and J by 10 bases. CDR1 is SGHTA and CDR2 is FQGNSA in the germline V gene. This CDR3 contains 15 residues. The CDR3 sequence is CASSPGGGGRGEQFF. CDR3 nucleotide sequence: TGTGCCAGCAGCCCCGGGGGCGGGGGGAGAGGGGAGCAGTTCTTC.

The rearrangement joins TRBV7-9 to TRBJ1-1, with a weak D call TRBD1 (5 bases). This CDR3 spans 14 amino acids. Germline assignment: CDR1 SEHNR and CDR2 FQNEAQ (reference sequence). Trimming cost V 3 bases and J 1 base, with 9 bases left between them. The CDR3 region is CASSFLTENTEAFF. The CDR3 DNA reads TGTGCCAGCAGCTTTCTGACAGAGAACACTGAAGCTTTCTTT.

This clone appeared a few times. The CDR3 reads CASRREQGPTEAFF. Written as DNA, the CDR3 is TGTGCCAGCAGAAGGGAACAGGGGCCCACTGAAGCTTTCTTT. The chain links TRBV6-5 to TRBJ1-1; 7 positions match TRBD1. This CDR3 has 14 residues. The germline gives CDR1 MNHEY, CDR2 SVGAGI. Trimming removed 6 bases from V and 4 bases from J; junction bases left unmatched: 8.

The CDR3 sequence: CASSLRGPSSPLHF. The CDR3 DNA is TGTGCCAGCAGTTTGAGGGGGCCTTCTTCACCCCTCCACTTT. The chain recombines TRBV27 with TRBJ1-6; 7 bases agree with TRBD1. V trimming: 3 bases; J trimming: 9 bases; junction bases outside the gene matches: 5. Germline V gene sequence: CDR1 MNHEY, CDR2 SMNVEV (reference sequence). The CDR3 is 14 residues long.

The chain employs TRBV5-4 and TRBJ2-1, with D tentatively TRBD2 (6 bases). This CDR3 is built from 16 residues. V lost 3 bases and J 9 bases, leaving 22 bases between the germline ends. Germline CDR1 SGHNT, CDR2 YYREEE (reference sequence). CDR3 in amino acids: CASSSGLPQLGVEQFF. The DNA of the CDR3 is TGTGCCAGCAGCTCGGGACTTCCACAATTGGGGGTTGAGCAGTTCTTC.

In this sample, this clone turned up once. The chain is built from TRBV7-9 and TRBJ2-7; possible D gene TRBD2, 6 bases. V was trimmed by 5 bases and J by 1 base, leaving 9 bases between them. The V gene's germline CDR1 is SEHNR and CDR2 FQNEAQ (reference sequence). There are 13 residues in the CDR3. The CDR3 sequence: CASSPRESYEQYF. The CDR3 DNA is TGTGCCAGCAGCCCCCGGGAGTCCTACGAGCAGTACTTC.

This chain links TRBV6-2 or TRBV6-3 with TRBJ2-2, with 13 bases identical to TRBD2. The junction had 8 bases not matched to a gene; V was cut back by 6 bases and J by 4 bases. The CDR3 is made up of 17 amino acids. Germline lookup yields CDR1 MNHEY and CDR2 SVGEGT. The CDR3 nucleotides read TGTGCCAGCAGCCTCACTAGCGGGAGGGCCGGCACCGGGGAGCTGTTTTTT. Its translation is CASSLTSGRAGTGELFF.

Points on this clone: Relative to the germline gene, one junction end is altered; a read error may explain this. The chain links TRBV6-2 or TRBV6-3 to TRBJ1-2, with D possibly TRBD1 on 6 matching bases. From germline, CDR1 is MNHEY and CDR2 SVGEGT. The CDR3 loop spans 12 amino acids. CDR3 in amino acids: CATSDRLGGYTF. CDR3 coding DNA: TGTGCCACCAGTGACAGGCTCGGCGGCTACACCTTC.

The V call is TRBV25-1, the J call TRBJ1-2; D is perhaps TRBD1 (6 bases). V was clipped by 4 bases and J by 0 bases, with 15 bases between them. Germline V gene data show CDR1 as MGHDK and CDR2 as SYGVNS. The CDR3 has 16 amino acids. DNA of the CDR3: TGTGCCAGCAGTGCCGGGACAACCGAAGCTAACTATGGCTACACCTTC. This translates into CASSAGTTEANYGYTF.